The present TCR beta chain was sequenced within a study of T cells expressing NK-cell markers. TCRdb reprocessed the 5' RACE reads and stores each CDR3 protein as one record, lacking DNA. Its listing shows about 160,000 distinct CDR3 sequences. The CDR3 totals 12 residues. CDR1 is SNHLY, CDR2 FYNNEI, per germline. The chain joins TRBV2 to TRBJ1-6; the TCRdb D gene call, TRBD1, has no DNA to confirm it. The source of this sequence is a woman aged 18-70 years in good health. The sample was blood T cells: a sorted CD56 or NKG2C T cell subset, CD4+ or CD8+ T cells, or bulk PBMC T cells (not recorded which). CDR3 sequence: CASTGSYSPLHF. Combining the CDR3 with reference TRBV2 and TRBJ1-6 gives the whole variable domain EPEVTQTPSHQVTQMGQEVILRCVPISNHLYFYWYRQILGQKVEFLVSFYNNEISEKSEIFDDQFSVERPDGSNFTLKIRSTKLEDSAMYFCASTGSYSPLHFGNGTRLTVT.